This T cell receptor (beta chain) was identified in a study of control samples from healthy donors and cancer patients. The data were produced by immunoSEQ multiplex PCR, yet TCRdb's version contains in-frame clones alone and is incomplete. In the table there are some 150,000 clones, about 94% of which are singletons. Germline CDR1 MNHEY, CDR2 SVGAGI. V was pared by 8 bases and J by 5 bases, with 18 bases between. CDR3 length: 14 amino acids. Input material: blood. This receptor was identified in a woman aged 55 to 70 in good health. J is TRBJ2-5 and V is TRBV6-5; perhaps TRBD2 as D (6 bases). CDR3: CASRAPTSSETQYF. The DNA for the CDR3 is TGTGCCAGCCGCGCGCCGACTAGTTCGGAGACCCAGTACTTC.